This T cell receptor beta chain was identified in a study of cytomegalovirus exposure and HLA in healthy donors. V gave up 7 bases and J gave up 5 bases; unmatched junction bases: 5. This CDR3 has 13 residues. Germline V gene lookup returns CDR1 SGHRS and CDR2 YFSETQ. This clone was counted a single time. The PCR contained 60 Vbeta and 13 Jbeta primers. The assay was immunoSEQ multiplex PCR, and TCRdb's table has in-frame clones only and misses some. The top ten hold more than 3% of the sample, which has roughly 120,000 clones, approximately 78% seen once. This clonotype originated in a man in his forties or fifties in good health and CMV-seronegative. The chain employs TRBV5-1 and TRBJ2-3; 9 positions match TRBD1. Source material: PBMCs. The DNA of the CDR3 is TGCGCCAGCGGGGGACAGGGCAAAGATACGCAGTATTTT. It is translated as CASGGQGKDTQYF.